This T cell receptor (beta chain) was recorded in a study of blood T cells in healthy people across ages (dated by TCRdb to the mid-2010s). General notes on the study: In model experiments, template switching captured roughly one uniquely barcoded TCR beta cDNA molecule for every two T cells. Using the same blood draw, the study looked at two additional independent replicas of 1 million unique cDNA reads for two donors, one aged 18 to 29 and the other aged 80 or older. Donors were grouped into four age groups: young (average about 15 years), middle-aged (approximately 41), aged (approximately 67) and long-lived (approximately 81). Using deep sequencing normalized with unique cDNA molecular identifiers, the study measured how TCR beta repertoire diversity changes with age.

This clonotype has just a few counts. Its antigen is still unknown. No base-level quality is on record; no much larger clone is a single base apart. Systemically healthy Caucasian individuals from Russia, around 39 in total and aged roughly 6 to 90 years, were included as donors. Each donor gave 8 to 10 milliliters of peripheral blood, drawn into EDTA-treated Vacutainer tubes. Ficoll-Paque density-gradient centrifugation was used to isolate PBMCs, with at least 6 million obtained per sample. Total RNA was extracted from PBMCs with Trizol reagent, with at least 6 micrograms obtained per sample. For every donor, an aliquot of PBMCs went through flow cytometry to measure the percentages of naive CD45RAhigh/CD27high T cells. Results the study describes overall, beyond this receptor: A strong correlation was found between observed TCR beta diversity and the percentage of naive T cells measured by flow cytometry. Total diversity estimates from one million sequenced T cells were considered lower bounds and underestimates. As age increased, observed TCR beta diversity per million T cells dropped in a roughly linear way, and a significant reduction was already evident by age around 41. Conclusive comparison of naive and antigen-experienced compartments was prevented by the profiling of bulk unsorted PBMCs. Donor CMV infection status was unknown, potentially confounding age-related changes in expanded clonotypes. The long-lived group showed more naive CD4+ T cells, fewer expanded clones and increased TCR diversity than the aged group, suggesting age selection.

The library was made by 5' RACE. The instrument given in TCRdb is Illumina HiSeq 2500. A second PCR of about 6 to 12 cycles was run with a J-beta primer mix and a sample-barcoded 5' primer. A unique molecular identifier was introduced onto each TCR beta cDNA molecule by a template-switch 5' adaptor carrying 12 random nucleotides. Each sample yielded at least 2.5 million CDR3-containing paired-end reads. The Mint cDNA synthesis kit, primed by a TRBC-specific oligonucleotide, was used to synthesize first-strand cDNA from all RNA. All cDNA was treated with uracil-DNA glycosylase and then went through a first 18-cycle PCR with the universal primers M1SS and BC2_uni_R. Per the original workflow: For normalization, 1 million high-quality reads, each with a distinct molecular identifier, were randomly selected from each sample. Reads with shared molecular identifiers were discarded instead of being binned into consensus sequences. CDR3 identification, clonotype clustering and error correction used MiTCR with a Q25 quality threshold and the strictest error-elimination algorithm. A nonparametric unseen species model using Euler transformation provided a lower-bound estimate of total TCR beta diversity. TCRdb ran its own pipeline on the public reads, namely fastp trimming at Q25 and MiXCR clone calling, and kept in-frame beta chains. Here each entry gathers all rows of one CDR3 protein and keeps the most common genes and DNA. These V and J calls are TCRdb output, not the study's own analysis. The sample table contains hundreds of thousands of distinct CDR3 sequences; only one count was recorded for under 30% of them. The top ten clonotypes cover 3% of the sample.

According to the germline V gene (reference sequence), CDR1 reads LGHDT and CDR2 reads YNNKEL. Trimming at the junction amounts to 1 base on V and 5 bases on J, and the germline ends lie 11 bases apart. The CDR3 has 14 amino acids, counting the end cysteine and phenylalanine. Only CDR3 DNA remains: 42 bases, in frame from the first base. The same data also went into a second study, on T cells of mothers and their children. Looking at the second paper: The donors were nine systemically healthy Caucasian individuals, made up of three mothers and their six children. cDNA synthesis consumed the entire amount of extracted RNA, loaded at 1.5 ug RNA in each 15 ul reaction. In the second PCR, the M1S primer introduced both the sample barcodes and 2-4 random nucleotides. More than 8 million TCR beta CDR3 reads were obtained from each mother, and 2.5 million to 3.5 million reads were obtained from each child. Thymic selection shapes the output of TCR recombination in a similar way in related and unrelated pairs, and inherited differences have a minor effect. Related mother-child pairs always showed normalized repertoire overlap that was slightly higher than in unrelated mother-child pairs, though the difference was never significant. Persistent microchimeric T cell clones were not detected, at a sensitivity of about 99 clones per million clonotypes. In the study, deep NGS was used to compare the TCR beta repertoires of mothers and children, and features distinguishing related mother-child pairs from unrelated individuals were sought. On average, the children were about 10 +/- 4 years old, while the mothers were roughly 36 +/- 4 years old. After adapter ligation with NEBNext reagents, the libraries were sequenced on Illumina HiSeq 2000 with 100+100 nt paired-end reads. To prevent cross-contamination, the mother and child libraries were prepared a month apart and were sequenced in separate runs. Between 500,000 and 2,000,000 distinct TCR beta clonotypes were identified per donor. Naive TCR beta clonotypes were estimated from low-frequency clonotypes matched to each donor's FACS-determined naive share, without sorting.

This receptor was obtained from a boy aged 5-17 years in good health. The specimen sequenced was blood. This chain joins TRBV3-1 to TRBJ1-1, with the D gene not clear enough to name. The CDR3 protein is CASSQGGGWTEAFF. The DNA reads as follows: TGTGCCAGCAGCCAAGGGGGAGGTTGGACTGAAGCTTTCTTT.